Listed here are 9 T cell receptor beta chains from one sample, sequenced in a study of cytomegalovirus exposure and HLA in healthy donors. PCR was performed using 60 Vbeta and 13 Jbeta primers. Measured with immunoSEQ multiplex PCR; TCRdb has only the in-frame clones, and not every one. This sample has 180,000 or so clones, with 75% found just once. Source material: PBMCs. All receptors come from a woman aged 40 to 55 in good health and CMV-seropositive.

This sequence joins TRBV28 and TRBJ1-5; D is undetermined. Germline CDR1 and CDR2: MDHEN and SYDVKM. The CDR3 runs to 14 residues. V was shortened by 7 bases and J by 6 bases, with 16 bases between the two germline ends. CDR3 nucleotides: TGTGCCAGCACCATCCCAGGCACCGGTCAGCCCCAGCATTTT. Translated, it gives CASTIPGTGQPQHF.

This chain links TRBV9 with TRBJ1-1, with a possible D match to TRBD1 (5 bases). The CDR3 length is 15 residues. Per the germline V gene, CDR1 is SGDLS and CDR2 is YYNGEE. V was shortened by 1 base and J by 4 bases, with 14 bases between the two germline ends. Here the CDR3 DNA reads TGTGCCAGCAGCGTAACTCCGGGGGGAGGCACTGAAGCTTTCTTT. It encodes CASSVTPGGGTEAFF.

The rearrangement links TRBV2 to TRBJ2-5, with 10 bases matching TRBD1. The J call is in doubt because the DNA end fits TRBJ2-7 better. The CDR3 runs 16 residues. CDR1 and CDR2 (germline): SNHLY, FYNNEI. CDR3 nucleotides: TGTGCCAGCAGGCCTCCTAGTGGGACAGGGGAGTACGAGCAGTACTTC. Its translation is CASRPPSGTGEYEQYF.

The chain employs TRBV21-1 and TRBJ1-1; the D call in the table, TRBD1, was not verified against the DNA. TRBV21-1 is deemed a pseudogene. The CDR3 contains 12 residues. The CDR3 here is CRRGHNIGEAFF. In DNA form, the CDR3 reads TGTCGCAGGGGACACAATATCGGCGAAGCTTTCTTT.

The J gene is TRBJ2-1, the V gene TRBV4-1; D is unresolved. Per the germline V gene, CDR1 is MGHRA and CDR2 is YSYEKL. The CDR3 consists of 18 residues. Trimming cost V 2 bases and J 6 bases, with 23 bases left between them. The CDR3 protein is CASSQFFAATHPANEQFF. CDR3 nucleotides: TGCGCCAGCAGCCAATTCTTTGCGGCCACGCACCCTGCCAATGAGCAGTTCTTC.

This clone occurred a few times. V is TRBV2 and J is TRBJ2-2; D gene unclear. Germline V gives CDR1 SNHLY, CDR2 FYNNEI. V lost 7 bases and J 6 bases, leaving 9 bases between the germline ends. This CDR3 comprises 12 residues. Written as DNA, the CDR3 is TGTGCCAGCATGGTGCGCGCCGGGGAGCTGTTTTTT. Translating it yields CASMVRAGELFF.

The chain is built from TRBV5-1 and TRBJ2-6, with TRBD1 matching 7 bases. Germline V lookup: CDR1 SGHRS, CDR2 YFSETQ. The CDR3 has 21 amino acids. Losses at the gene ends were 1 base for V and 0 bases for J; bases not matched to a gene: 16. CDR3 bases: TGCGCCAGCAGCTTGAAGATCGTTCCGGGACAGATAATCTCTGGGGCCAACGTCCTGACTTTC. It translates to CASSLKIVPGQIISGANVLTF.

CDR3 sequence (DNA): TGTGCCTGGAGTGTACAGGGGCGGTCTTACGAGCAGTACTTC. It yields the protein CAWSVQGRSYEQYF. The chain combines TRBV30 with TRBJ2-7; 7 bases are a match to TRBD1. CDR1 is GTSNPN and CDR2 is SVGIG in the germline V gene (reference sequence). CDR3 size: 14 residues. V shed 0 bases, J shed 4 bases, and the junction held 6 bases outside the gene matches.

This chain links TRBV5-8 with TRBJ2-1, with D perhaps TRBD1 (6 bases). V lost 5 bases and J lost 6, with 21 bases in between. The CDR3 length is 16 residues. Germline V CDR1 and CDR2: SGHTS, YDEGEE. CDR3 nucleotides: TGTGCCAGCAGACGGCGGTTAGGTTTCAGGGGCAATGAGCAGTTCTTC. Residues: CASRRRLGFRGNEQFF. Drawing the rest from reference TRBV5-8 and TRBJ2-1, the complete variable domain is EAGVTQSPTHLIKTRGQQATLRCSPISGHTSVYWYQQALGLGLQFLLWYDEGEERNRGNFPPRFSGRQFPNYSSELNVNALELEDSALYLCASRRRLGFRGNEQFFGPGTRLTVL.